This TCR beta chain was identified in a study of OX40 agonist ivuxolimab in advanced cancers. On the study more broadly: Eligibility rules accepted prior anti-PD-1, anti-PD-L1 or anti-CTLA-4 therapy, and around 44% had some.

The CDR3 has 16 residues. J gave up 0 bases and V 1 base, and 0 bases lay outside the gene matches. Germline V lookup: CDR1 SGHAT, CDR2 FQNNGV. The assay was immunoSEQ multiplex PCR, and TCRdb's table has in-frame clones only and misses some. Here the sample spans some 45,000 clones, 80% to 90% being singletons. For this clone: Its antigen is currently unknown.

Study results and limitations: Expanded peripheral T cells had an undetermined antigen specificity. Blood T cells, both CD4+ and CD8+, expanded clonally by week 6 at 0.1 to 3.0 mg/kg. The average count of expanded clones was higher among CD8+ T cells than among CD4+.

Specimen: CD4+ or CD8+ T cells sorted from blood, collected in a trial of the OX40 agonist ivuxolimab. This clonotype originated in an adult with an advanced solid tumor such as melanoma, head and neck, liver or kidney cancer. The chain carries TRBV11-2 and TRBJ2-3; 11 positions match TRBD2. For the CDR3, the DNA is TGTGCCAGCAGCTTAGGACTAGCGGGGAGCACAGATACGCAGTATTTT. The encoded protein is CASSLGLAGSTDTQYF.